The clone carrying this TCR beta chain was seen at least ten times. The antigen remains unidentified. The CDR3 regions of TCR beta were amplified from RNA transcripts. In the first-round RT-PCR of the TCR CDR3, the HTBI primer set was used. MiXCR, applied by TCRdb to the multiplex PCR reads, yields one record per CDR3 protein. The sample has fewer than 700,000 distinct CDR3 sequences, 16% seen once. The data originate from a study of T cells in Graves' hyperthyroidism and ophthalmopathy. As for the study in general: Peripheral blood was secured at the point of initial diagnosis, before any treatment.

Regarding the study as a whole: A 13 V-J signature model discriminated ophthalmopathy versus stable hyperthyroidism.

CDR1 is DFQATT and CDR2 is SNEGSKA in the germline V gene (reference sequence). There are 13 residues in the CDR3. The V segment lost 6 bases and the J segment 2 bases; nucleotides outside the gene matches: 7. Newly diagnosed patients aged 18 to 65 had hyperthyroidism of under 2 months' duration. Diagnoses were established using clinical symptoms, serum thyroxine and TRAb, thyroid ultrasound and orbital computed tomography. The sequenced material came from blood. This chain joins TRBV20-1 and TRBJ2-7, with 7 nucleotides matching TRBD1. The TCR originated in a woman in her 30s with Graves' hyperthyroidism. DNA for the CDR3: TGCAGTGCAAGACAGGGTCCCGCCTACGAGCAGTACTTC. Its translation: CSARQGPAYEQYF.